These 9 T cell receptor beta chains originate from one sample sequenced in a study of blood T cells in healthy people across ages. A second PCR of 7 to 11 cycles used a sample-barcoded 5' primer and a J-beta primer mix. TCRdb reprocessed the 5' RACE reads via MiXCR and lists one record per CDR3 protein. The table records more than 1,000,000 distinct CDR3 sequences, around 25% of them present only once. The same data also contributed to another study, on T cells of mothers and their children.

The sample taken for sequencing was blood. The source is a girl aged 2-9 years in good health.

This sequence joins TRBV20-1 and TRBJ2-7; 9 bases line up with TRBD2. CDR1 is DFQATT, CDR2 SNEGSKA, per germline (reference sequence). This CDR3 has 16 residues. V was pared by 1 base and J by 3 bases, with 10 bases of the junction left unmatched. CDR3 residues: CSARVSGGRAFYEQYF. As DNA, the CDR3 is TGCAGTGCTAGAGTGAGCGGCGGGAGGGCCTTCTACGAGCAGTACTTC.

V gene TRBV13 combines with J gene TRBJ1-6, with TRBD1 as a possible D gene (6 bases). Germline assignment: CDR1 PRHDT and CDR2 FYEKMQ (reference sequence). There are 14 residues in the CDR3. With 5 bases removed from V and 5 bases from J, the gap between germline ends came to 10 bases. The DNA for the CDR3 is TGTGCCAGCAGCATCCGGACAGATAATTCACCCCTCCACTTT. Translated: CASSIRTDNSPLHF.

This clonotype has at least ten counts. CDR3 bases: TGTGCCAGCAGCTTAATTGGGGCCAACGTCCTGACTTTC. This codes for CASSLIGANVLTF. The chain couples TRBV11-2 to TRBJ2-6; D uncertain. The CDR3 contains 13 residues. V lost 2 bases and J 3 bases, leaving 2 bases between the germline ends. CDR1 is SGHAT and CDR2 is FQNNGV in the germline V gene.

The chain has TRBV6-5 and TRBJ1-1, with TRBD1 as a possible D gene (5 bases). Germline V CDR1 and CDR2: MNHEY, SVGAGI. This CDR3 is built from 14 residues. The germline V and J ends were trimmed by 6 bases and 2 bases, with 13 bases remaining between them. CDR3 in amino acids: CASSFFTGNTEAFF. The CDR3 region has the DNA TGTGCCAGCAGCTTCTTCACAGGAAACACTGAAGCTTTCTTT.

This clonotype has only a few counts. J is TRBJ2-7 and V is TRBV7-9, with 7 bases aligning to TRBD1. The CDR3 sequence is 14 residues long. The V segment lost 3 bases and the J segment 3 bases; nucleotides outside the gene matches: 5. Germline CDR1 and CDR2: SEHNR and FQNEAQ (reference sequence). CDR3 in amino acids: CASSFKGQIYEQYF. The CDR3 DNA reads TGTGCCAGCAGCTTCAAGGGACAGATCTACGAGCAGTACTTC.

The rearrangement uses TRBV6-1 and TRBJ2-5; TRBD1 matches 9 bases. The J call may be mistaken, given a closer DNA end match to TRBJ2-7. In germline, CDR1 is MNHNS, CDR2 SASEGT. The CDR3 covers 13 residues. The CDR3 nucleotides are TGTGCCAGCGACGGGACAGGGACCTACGAGCAGTACTTC. Protein sequence: CASDGTGTYEQYF.

The CDR3 DNA reads TGTGCCAGCAGTTCGGGGGGCTTTGACGAGCAGTACTTC. Protein sequence: CASSSGGFDEQYF. The rearrangement uses TRBV27 and TRBJ2-5; TRBD2 is a possible D gene (7 bases). The better agreement between TRBJ2-7 and the DNA end casts doubt on the J call. Germline V gives CDR1 MNHEY, CDR2 SMNVEV (reference sequence). This CDR3 region has 13 residues.

The chain links TRBV12-3 or TRBV12-4 to TRBJ2-1; perhaps TRBD2 as D (6 bases). V was trimmed by 6 bases and J by 14 bases, leaving 17 bases between them. The CDR3 length is 12 residues. The CDR3 DNA sequence: TGTGCCAGCAGATCGGGGGACTTGGCGAAGTTCTTC. Its protein is CASRSGDLAKFF.

The chain links TRBV15 to TRBJ2-1; TRBD2 might be the D (6 bases). The length of the CDR3 is 18 residues. V shed 0 bases and J shed 4 bases, with 19 bases lying between them. Germline CDR1 and CDR2: LNHNV and YYDKDF (reference sequence). CDR3 sequence reads: CATSRDLSVAGPYNEQFF. The CDR3 DNA is TGTGCCACCAGCAGAGATCTCAGTGTCGCGGGACCGTACAATGAGCAGTTCTTC.